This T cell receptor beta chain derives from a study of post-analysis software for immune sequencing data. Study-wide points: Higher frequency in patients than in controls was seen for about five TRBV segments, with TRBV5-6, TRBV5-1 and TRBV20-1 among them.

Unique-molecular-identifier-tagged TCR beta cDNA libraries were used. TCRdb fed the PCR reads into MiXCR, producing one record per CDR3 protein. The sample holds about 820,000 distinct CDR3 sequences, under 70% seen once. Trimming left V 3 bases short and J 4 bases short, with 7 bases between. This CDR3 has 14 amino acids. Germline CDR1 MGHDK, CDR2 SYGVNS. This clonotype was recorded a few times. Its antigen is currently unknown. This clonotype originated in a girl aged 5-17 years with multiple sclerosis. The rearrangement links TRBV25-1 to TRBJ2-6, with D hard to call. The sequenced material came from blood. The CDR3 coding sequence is TGTGCCAGCAGTGACTCTCAGGGGGCCAACGTCCTGACTTTC. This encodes CASSDSQGANVLTF.